This T cell receptor (beta chain) is drawn from a study of OX40 agonist ivuxolimab in advanced cancers. Study observations and caveats: At doses 0.1 to 3.0 mg/kg, CD4+ and CD8+ clones expanded. Still undetermined is the antigen specificity of the expanded peripheral T cells. Among the least clonally expanded were partial responders at 0.1-3.0 mg/kg. Expanded clones were, on average, more numerous in CD8+ T cells than in CD4+.

This clone was observed a single time. The antigen is not known. Data came from immunoSEQ multiplex PCR; TCRdb stores just in-frame clones and leaves some out. This table holds some 76,000 clones, 85% found once. This CDR3 spans 12 amino acids. Germline assignment: CDR1 SGHTA and CDR2 FQGTGA. V shed 2 bases and J shed 4 bases, with 5 bases lying between them. Sequenced material: CD4+ or CD8+ T cells sorted from blood, taken in a trial of the OX40 agonist ivuxolimab. This chain joins TRBV7-3 and TRBJ1-2; D gene ambiguous. This clonotype was sampled from an adult with an advanced solid tumor such as melanoma, head and neck, liver or kidney cancer. The CDR3 loop reads CASSLQVYGYTF. The CDR3 DNA is TGTGCCAGCAGCTTACAGGTCTATGGCTACACCTTC.